This T cell receptor beta chain comes out of a study of OX40 agonist ivuxolimab in advanced cancers. Method: immunoSEQ multiplex PCR; TCRdb's copy keeps in-frame clones and lacks some. This sample yields approximately 45,000 clones, of which 88% are seen a single time; under 10% belongs to the top ten. The CDR3 runs to 14 residues. The germline V gene encodes CDR1 SGHTA and CDR2 FQGNSA. The V gene lost 10 bases and the J gene lost 3 bases, with 17 bases spanning the gap. The TCR sequence derives from an adult with an advanced solid tumor such as melanoma, head and neck, liver or kidney cancer. The chain carries TRBV7-2 and TRBJ2-3, with a weak D call TRBD1 (6 bases). Specimen: CD4+ or CD8+ T cells sorted from blood, collected in a trial of the OX40 agonist ivuxolimab. In DNA form, the CDR3 reads TGTGCCACCCGGGATAGAGGGGGAACAGATACGCAGTATTTT. Its protein product is CATRDRGGTDTQYF. Based on the CDR3 plus reference TRBV7-2 and TRBJ2-3, the full variable domain is GAGVSQSPSNKVTEKGKDVELRCDPISGHTALYWYRQSLGQGLEFLIYFQGNSAPDKSGLPSDRFSAERTGGSVSTLTIQRTQQEDSAVYLCATRDRGGTDTQYFGPGTRLTVL.